This TCR beta chain was identified in a study of CD8 T cells in ankylosing spondylitis (dated by TCRdb to 2016 to 2017). Background on the whole study: To find TCR variants linked to disease, the study profiled T cell receptor beta repertoires in ankylosing spondylitis patients and healthy donors. Peripheral blood was sampled, and synovial fluid was additionally collected from ankylosing spondylitis patients. In total, the full study cohort was made up of about 110 healthy donors and 25 or so ankylosing spondylitis patients.

The sample was run on an Illumina HiSeq 2500. Quantitative 5'-RACE with molecular barcodes was the method used to prepare the TCR beta libraries. The paper's processing steps were these. Disease-linked TCR variants were identified with a new computational method built on a probabilistic model of VDJ rearrangement. TCRdb itself trimmed the public reads at Q25 with fastp, ran MiXCR and retained productive beta chains. For every CDR3 protein sequence, its rows merge into one entry that carries the most common genes and DNA. TCRdb, not the authors, supplied the V and J calls. Here the sample has hundreds of thousands of distinct CDR3 sequences; roughly 8.2% occur a single time. The top ten clonotypes cover about 5% of the sample. Overall results and qualifications from the work: A TCR beta motif made up of several highly homologous amino acid variants appeared to be characteristic of blood from ankylosing spondylitis patients. Some of the motif variants had been reported before in the synovial fluid and blood of reactive arthritis patients, a finding that suggests common disease-initiation mechanisms. The disease-linked clones showed a CD8+ phenotype and occurred at relatively low frequencies in peripheral blood. Significant enrichment of the disease-linked clones was reported in matched synovial fluid samples from ankylosing spondylitis patients.

This clonotype was picked up many times. Its antigen specificity is not known. Base-call qualities are not available, and no considerably larger clone is one nucleotide away. The germline V gene encodes CDR1 DFQATT and CDR2 SNEGSKA (reference sequence). The trim is 4 bases for V and 1 base for J, with a gap of 3 bases between the germline ends. The CDR3 spans 11 residues, from the cysteine through the phenylalanine. Of the read, only the CDR3 DNA is kept; its 33 bases are in frame from base 1. This receptor was taken from a female donor with ankylosing spondylitis or in good health (not recorded which). The sample consisted of blood, either unsorted or a sorted T cell fraction (not recorded which). The chain is assembled from TRBV20-1 and TRBJ2-3, with the identity of the D gene unclear. The nucleotide sequence reads TGCAGTGCTACTGGCACAGATACGCAGTATTTT. It translates as CSATGTDTQYF.